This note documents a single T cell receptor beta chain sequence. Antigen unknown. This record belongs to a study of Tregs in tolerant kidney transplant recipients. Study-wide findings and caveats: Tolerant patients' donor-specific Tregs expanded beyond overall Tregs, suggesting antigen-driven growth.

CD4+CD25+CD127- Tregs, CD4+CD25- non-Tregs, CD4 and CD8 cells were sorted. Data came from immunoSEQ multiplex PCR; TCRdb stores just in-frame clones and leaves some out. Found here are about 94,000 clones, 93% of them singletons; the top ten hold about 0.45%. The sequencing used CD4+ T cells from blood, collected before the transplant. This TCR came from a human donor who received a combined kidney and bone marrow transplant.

This CDR3 reads CASSDLTGRAAEAFF. Here the CDR3 DNA reads TGTGCCAGCAGTGACTTGACAGGGCGCGCGGCTGAAGCTTTCTTT. V and J are TRBV6-6 and TRBJ1-1, with 7 bases fitting TRBD1. The CDR3 has 15 residues. Germline V lookup: CDR1 MNHNY, CDR2 SVGAGI (reference sequence). V trimming: 5 bases; J trimming: 6 bases; junction bases outside the gene matches: 12.